The rows below give T cell receptor beta chains drawn from one sample of a study of T cell responses to AZD1222 COVID-19 vaccine. Some clones are missing from TCRdb's copy, which holds only in-frame ones; the method was immunoSEQ multiplex PCR. This table has around 140,000 clones, just under 95% appearing once. The starting material was peripheral blood, obtained after recovery from COVID-19. These receptors were obtained from an adult who had recovered from COVID-19. CDR3s include the opening cysteine and the closing phenylalanine or tryptophan. D genes are given only for firm matches. Size values are once, few and many counts, or a class for expanded clones, and some rows have none.

cdr3_aa: CAWDKQGAGANVLTF
cdr3_nt: TGTGCCTGGGACAAACAGGGGGCTGGGGCCAACGTCCTGACTTTC
d_call: TRBD1
v_call: TRBV30
cdr3_length: 15
clone_size: .
j_call: TRBJ2-6

cdr3_aa: CASSSEARQGLSYTF
cdr3_nt: TGTGCCAGCAGTTCCGAAGCTCGACAGGGACTGAGCTACACCTTC
d_call: TRBD1
v_call: TRBV6-5
cdr3_length: 15
clone_size: .
j_call: TRBJ1-2

cdr3_aa: CASSIEGGWEPQHF
cdr3_nt: TGTGCCAGTAGTATAGAGGGGGGATGGGAGCCCCAGCATTTT
d_call: .
v_call: TRBV19
cdr3_length: 14
clone_size: .
j_call: TRBJ1-5

cdr3_aa: CASSQAASGLAYEQYF
cdr3_nt: TGCGCCAGCAGCCAAGCCGCCTCGGGACTAGCCTACGAGCAGTACTTC
d_call: TRBD2
v_call: TRBV4-1
cdr3_length: 16
clone_size: .
j_call: TRBJ2-7

cdr3_aa: CASSLRAGGGYNEQFF
cdr3_nt: TGTGCCAGCAGCTTACGAGCGGGAGGTGGGTACAATGAGCAGTTCTTC
d_call: TRBD2
v_call: TRBV7-9
cdr3_length: 16
clone_size: .
j_call: TRBJ2-1

cdr3_aa: CASSVGRGVSDEQYF
cdr3_nt: TGTGCCAGCAGCGTAGGTAGAGGGGTGTCCGACGAGCAGTACTTC
d_call: .
v_call: TRBV9
cdr3_length: 15
clone_size: once
j_call: TRBJ2-7

cdr3_aa: CASSTEGQGNIQYF
cdr3_nt: TGTGCCAGCTCTACGGAGGGACAGGGGAACATTCAGTACTTC
d_call: TRBD1
v_call: TRBV18
cdr3_length: 14
clone_size: .
j_call: TRBJ2-4

cdr3_aa: CASSYSASGQYNEQFF
cdr3_nt: TGTGCCAGCAGTTACAGCGCTAGCGGGCAGTACAATGAGCAGTTCTTC
d_call: TRBD2
v_call: TRBV6-5
cdr3_length: 16
clone_size: .
j_call: TRBJ2-1

cdr3_aa: CASSVLGTNLDTQYF
cdr3_nt: TGTGCCAGCAGCGTATTAGGGACGAATTTAGATACGCAGTATTTT
d_call: .
v_call: TRBV9
cdr3_length: 15
clone_size: once
j_call: TRBJ2-3

cdr3_aa: CASSPTGGTSGITGELFF
cdr3_nt: TGTGCCAGCAGCCCAACCGGGGGGACTAGCGGAATCACCGGGGAGCTGTTTTTT
d_call: TRBD2
v_call: TRBV11-2
cdr3_length: 18
clone_size: .
j_call: TRBJ2-2

cdr3_aa: CAIPGESANYGYTF
cdr3_nt: TGTGCCATCCCCGGAGAGTCGGCTAACTATGGCTACACCTTC
d_call: .
v_call: TRBV2
cdr3_length: 14
clone_size: once
j_call: TRBJ1-2

cdr3_aa: CASSQDLLAGSHEQYF
cdr3_nt: TGTGCCAGCAGCCAAGATCTTCTAGCGGGATCCCACGAGCAGTACTTC
d_call: TRBD2
v_call: TRBV3-1/TRBV3-2
cdr3_length: 16
clone_size: .
j_call: TRBJ2-7

cdr3_aa: CAYQGRKNNIQYF
cdr3_nt: TGTGCCTACCAGGGGAGGAAGAATAACATTCAGTACTTC
d_call: .
v_call: TRBV6-4
cdr3_length: 13
clone_size: .
j_call: TRBJ2-4

cdr3_aa: CASSWGQGRANYGYTF
cdr3_nt: TGTGCCAGCAGCTGGGGACAGGGGAGAGCTAACTATGGCTACACCTTC
d_call: TRBD1
v_call: TRBV5-6
cdr3_length: 16
clone_size: .
j_call: TRBJ1-2

cdr3_aa: CASSLNNIHRDRGYEQYF
cdr3_nt: TGTGCCAGCAGCCTAAACAACATACACAGGGATCGGGGCTACGAGCAGTACTTC
d_call: .
v_call: TRBV5-5
cdr3_length: 18
clone_size: .
j_call: TRBJ2-7

cdr3_aa: CASSPTRSIAGGRPTDTQYF
cdr3_nt: TGCGCCAGCAGCCCTACTCGGAGTATAGCGGGAGGGAGGCCCACAGATACGCAGTATTTT
d_call: TRBD2
v_call: TRBV10-1
cdr3_length: 20
clone_size: .
j_call: TRBJ2-3

cdr3_aa: CAIRARGILEAFF
cdr3_nt: TGTGCCATCCGGGCCAGGGGAATTCTTGAAGCTTTCTTT
d_call: .
v_call: TRBV10-3
cdr3_length: 13
clone_size: .
j_call: TRBJ1-1

cdr3_aa: CASSFPGQYSYEQYF
cdr3_nt: TGTGCCAGCAGTTTTCCCGGACAGTATTCCTACGAGCAGTACTTC
d_call: .
v_call: TRBV28
cdr3_length: 15
clone_size: .
j_call: TRBJ2-7

cdr3_aa: CASSQATGTGHGYTF
cdr3_nt: TGTGCCAGCAGCCAAGCGACCGGGACAGGGCACGGCTACACCTTC
d_call: TRBD1
v_call: TRBV3-1/TRBV3-2
cdr3_length: 15
clone_size: .
j_call: TRBJ1-2

cdr3_aa: CASRPWDQPQHF
cdr3_nt: TGTGCCAGCAGACCCTGGGATCAGCCCCAGCATTTT
d_call: .
v_call: TRBV6-5
cdr3_length: 12
clone_size: .
j_call: TRBJ1-5

cdr3_aa: CAWSVGVSSYEQYF
cdr3_nt: TGTGCCTGGAGTGTAGGGGTCAGCTCCTACGAGCAGTACTTC
d_call: .
v_call: TRBV30
cdr3_length: 14
clone_size: once
j_call: TRBJ2-7

cdr3_aa: CASSEIRLAGGETQYF
cdr3_nt: TGTGCCAGCAGTGAAATTAGACTAGCGGGCGGAGAGACCCAGTACTTC
d_call: TRBD2
v_call: TRBV6-1
cdr3_length: 16
clone_size: .
j_call: TRBJ2-5

cdr3_aa: CASSSEPARVNTIYF
cdr3_nt: TGTGCCAGCAGCTCCGAGCCGGCCAGGGTCAACACCATATATTTT
d_call: .
v_call: TRBV11-2
cdr3_length: 15
clone_size: .
j_call: TRBJ1-3

cdr3_aa: CASRLDALSGANVLTF
cdr3_nt: TGTGCCAGCAGACTAGACGCCCTCTCTGGGGCCAACGTCCTGACTTTC
d_call: .
v_call: TRBV2
cdr3_length: 16
clone_size: once
j_call: TRBJ2-6

cdr3_aa: CASSFVSYEQYF
cdr3_nt: TGTGCCAGCAGTTTTGTTAGCTACGAGCAGTACTTC
d_call: .
v_call: TRBV28
cdr3_length: 12
clone_size: .
j_call: TRBJ2-7

cdr3_aa: CASSPQGDTEAFF
cdr3_nt: TGTGCCAGCAGCCCGCAGGGAGACACTGAAGCTTTCTTT
d_call: .
v_call: TRBV4-2
cdr3_length: 13
clone_size: .
j_call: TRBJ1-1

cdr3_aa: CASSRTSGKETQYF
cdr3_nt: TGTGCCAGCTCACGAACTAGCGGGAAAGAGACCCAGTACTTC
d_call: TRBD2
v_call: TRBV18
cdr3_length: 14
clone_size: .
j_call: TRBJ2-5

cdr3_aa: CASSLGREQYF
cdr3_nt: TGTGCCAGCAGCTTAGGCCGCGAGCAGTACTTC
d_call: .
v_call: TRBV13
cdr3_length: 11
clone_size: .
j_call: TRBJ2-7

cdr3_aa: CASSLASGSDTGELFF
cdr3_nt: TGCGCCAGCAGCTTGGCCAGCGGGAGTGACACCGGGGAGCTGTTTTTT
d_call: TRBD2
v_call: TRBV5-1
cdr3_length: 16
clone_size: .
j_call: TRBJ2-2

cdr3_aa: CASSADRGRLLGF
cdr3_nt: TGTGCCAGCTCAGCGGACAGGGGGCGACTCTTGGGCTTT
d_call: TRBD1
v_call: TRBV18
cdr3_length: 13
clone_size: .
j_call: TRBJ1-4

cdr3_aa: CASSPGGGSETQYF
cdr3_nt: TGCGCCAGCAGTCCCGGGGGGGGTTCCGAGACCCAGTACTTC
d_call: TRBD2
v_call: TRBV10-1
cdr3_length: 14
clone_size: .
j_call: TRBJ2-5

cdr3_aa: CASNPGTGEGYGYTF
cdr3_nt: TGCGCCAGCAACCCCGGGACAGGGGAGGGCTATGGCTACACCTTC
d_call: TRBD1
v_call: TRBV5-1
cdr3_length: 15
clone_size: .
j_call: TRBJ1-2

cdr3_aa: CASSFRGVEKLFF
cdr3_nt: TGTGCCAGCAGCTTCAGGGGAGTTGAAAAACTGTTTTTT
d_call: .
v_call: TRBV5-4
cdr3_length: 13
clone_size: .
j_call: TRBJ1-4

cdr3_aa: CASSFRGSGGIYGYTF
cdr3_nt: TGTGCCAGCAGTTTTAGGGGCTCAGGGGGTATCTATGGCTACACCTTC
d_call: TRBD1
v_call: TRBV28
cdr3_length: 16
clone_size: .
j_call: TRBJ1-2

cdr3_aa: CASSLALGEKLFF
cdr3_nt: TGTGCCAGCAGCTTGGCCCTGGGGGAAAAACTGTTTTTT
d_call: .
v_call: TRBV5-6
cdr3_length: 13
clone_size: .
j_call: TRBJ1-4

cdr3_aa: CASSLGGQVTEAFF
cdr3_nt: TGTGCCAGCAGTTTGGGGGGGCAGGTGACTGAAGCTTTCTTT
d_call: .
v_call: TRBV28
cdr3_length: 14
clone_size: .
j_call: TRBJ1-1

cdr3_aa: CASSLGNSGRATKETQYF
cdr3_nt: TGTGCCAGCAGCTTAGGGAATAGCGGGAGGGCCACAAAAGAGACCCAGTACTTC
d_call: TRBD2
v_call: TRBV7-6
cdr3_length: 18
clone_size: .
j_call: TRBJ2-5

cdr3_aa: CASSYGIGGNYGYTF
cdr3_nt: TGCGCCAGCAGCTATGGAATCGGGGGGAACTATGGCTACACCTTC
d_call: .
v_call: TRBV5-1
cdr3_length: 15
clone_size: once
j_call: TRBJ1-2

cdr3_aa: CATGYSEKNTGELFF
cdr3_nt: TGTGCCACCGGCTACAGTGAAAAGAACACCGGGGAGCTGTTTTTT
d_call: .
v_call: TRBV24-1
cdr3_length: 15
clone_size: .
j_call: TRBJ2-2

cdr3_aa: CASSLSGILYGYTF
cdr3_nt: TGTGCCAGCAGTTTATCCGGGATTCTTTATGGCTACACCTTC
d_call: .
v_call: TRBV28
cdr3_length: 14
clone_size: .
j_call: TRBJ1-2

cdr3_aa: CASSPRGRAGTEAFF
cdr3_nt: TGTGCCAGCAGTCCGAGGGGCAGGGCGGGCACTGAAGCTTTCTTT
d_call: .
v_call: TRBV14
cdr3_length: 15
clone_size: once
j_call: TRBJ1-1

cdr3_aa: CASRVRSHSNQPQHF
cdr3_nt: TGTGCCAGCAGGGTAAGGAGTCATAGCAATCAGCCCCAGCATTTT
d_call: .
v_call: TRBV28
cdr3_length: 15
clone_size: .
j_call: TRBJ1-5

cdr3_aa: CASRPGLAGYEQYF
cdr3_nt: TGTGCCAGCAGACCGGGACTAGCGGGGTACGAGCAGTACTTC
d_call: TRBD2
v_call: TRBV2
cdr3_length: 14
clone_size: .
j_call: TRBJ2-7

cdr3_aa: CASSLSRRGQGANQPQHF
cdr3_nt: TGTGCCAGCAGCTTATCCCGCCGCGGACAGGGGGCGAATCAGCCCCAGCATTTT
d_call: TRBD1
v_call: TRBV7-3
cdr3_length: 18
clone_size: .
j_call: TRBJ1-5

cdr3_aa: CASSLNIRGYTIYF
cdr3_nt: TGTGCCAGCAGTTTAAATATAAGGGGTTACACCATATATTTT
d_call: .
v_call: TRBV28
cdr3_length: 14
clone_size: .
j_call: TRBJ1-3

cdr3_aa: CASSPSTGKEQYF
cdr3_nt: TGTGCCAGCTCACCTTCCACAGGGAAGGAGCAGTACTTC
d_call: .
v_call: TRBV18
cdr3_length: 13
clone_size: .
j_call: TRBJ2-7

cdr3_aa: CATSGSTDTQYF
cdr3_nt: TGTGCCACTAGCGGGAGCACAGATACGCAGTATTTT
d_call: TRBD2
v_call: TRBV15
cdr3_length: 12
clone_size: .
j_call: TRBJ2-3

cdr3_aa: CASSLLLANTGELFF
cdr3_nt: TGTGCCAGCAGCTTACTACTAGCCAACACCGGGGAGCTGTTTTTT
d_call: .
v_call: TRBV7-9
cdr3_length: 15
clone_size: once
j_call: TRBJ2-2

cdr3_aa: CAISSDSNQPQHF
cdr3_nt: TGTGCCATCAGTTCGGATAGCAATCAGCCCCAGCATTTT
d_call: .
v_call: TRBV10-3
cdr3_length: 13
clone_size: .
j_call: TRBJ1-5

cdr3_aa: CARSLTPLTSMCGGECSNQPQHF
cdr3_nt: TGTGCCAGAAGCTTAACCCCTTTAACGTCCATGTGTGGGGGGGAATGTAGCAATCAGCCCCAGCATTTT
d_call: .
v_call: TRBV7-5
cdr3_length: 23
clone_size: .
j_call: TRBJ1-5

cdr3_aa: CASSLNPGQRNTIYF
cdr3_nt: TGTGCCAGCAGCTTAAATCCGGGACAGAGAAACACCATATATTTT
d_call: TRBD1
v_call: TRBV5-4
cdr3_length: 15
clone_size: .
j_call: TRBJ1-3

cdr3_aa: CASSLGTGDEQYF
cdr3_nt: TGTGCCAGCAGTTTGGGGACAGGGGACGAGCAGTACTTC
d_call: TRBD1
v_call: TRBV28
cdr3_length: 13
clone_size: .
j_call: TRBJ2-7

cdr3_aa: CASSSQGALAGNTIYF
cdr3_nt: TGTGCCAGCAGCTCGCAGGGGGCTCTTGCTGGAAACACCATATATTTT
d_call: TRBD1
v_call: TRBV9
cdr3_length: 16
clone_size: .
j_call: TRBJ1-3

cdr3_aa: CASPCPSGRGSYEQYF
cdr3_nt: TGTGCCAGCCCCTGCCCTAGCGGGAGAGGCTCCTACGAGCAGTACTTC
d_call: TRBD2
v_call: TRBV5-4
cdr3_length: 16
clone_size: .
j_call: TRBJ2-7

cdr3_aa: CASSPRGGSGSSYEQYF
cdr3_nt: TGTGCCAGCAGCCCTCGAGGGGGAAGCGGTAGCTCCTACGAGCAGTACTTC
d_call: .
v_call: TRBV6-2/TRBV6-3
cdr3_length: 17
clone_size: .
j_call: TRBJ2-7

cdr3_aa: CASSLSLRIEQFF
cdr3_nt: TGTGCCAGCAGTTTGTCTCTCCGGATCGAGCAGTTCTTC
d_call: .
v_call: TRBV12-3/TRBV12-4
cdr3_length: 13
clone_size: .
j_call: TRBJ2-1

cdr3_aa: CASSPWKGGSGTDTQYF
cdr3_nt: TGTGCCAGCAGCCCCTGGAAGGGGGGTAGCGGCACAGATACGCAGTATTTT
d_call: .
v_call: TRBV4-2
cdr3_length: 17
clone_size: once
j_call: TRBJ2-3

cdr3_aa: CASKGQGLTYEQYF
cdr3_nt: TGTGCCAGCAAAGGGCAGGGGCTCACCTACGAGCAGTACTTC
d_call: .
v_call: TRBV2
cdr3_length: 14
clone_size: .
j_call: TRBJ2-7

cdr3_aa: CASSASGKGTQYF
cdr3_nt: TGTGCCAGCAGCGCTTCAGGGAAGGGTACGCAGTATTTT
d_call: .
v_call: TRBV21-1
cdr3_length: 13
clone_size: .
j_call: TRBJ2-3

cdr3_aa: CASSYSTGSGNTIYF
cdr3_nt: TGTGCCAGCAGCTACTCGACAGGTTCTGGAAACACCATATATTTT
d_call: .
v_call: TRBV7-9
cdr3_length: 15
clone_size: .
j_call: TRBJ1-3